This T cell receptor (beta chain) was identified during a study of T-cell memory formation after mild COVID-19. For this clonotype: Its antigen remains unidentified.

Germline CDR1 is MNHEY and CDR2 is SVGAGI. V gave up 6 bases and J gave up 0 bases, with 12 bases separating them. This CDR3 region has 15 residues. TCRdb analysed the 5' RACE reads with MiXCR anew, one entry per CDR3 protein. Of under 600,000 distinct CDR3 sequences listed, about 20% are singletons. Study-level results: The main location of contracting CD4+ clones was CM and EM, and that of contracting CD8+ clones was EMRA. Pre-infection memory already had some responding clones, implying cross-reactive memory joined.

What was sequenced was PBMCs or a T cell subset sorted from them (not recorded which). The chain employs TRBV6-5 and TRBJ2-4; a weak D match, TRBD1 (6 bases). The clonotype originates from an adult woman who had mild COVID-19 (a few samples of this study predate the infection). Cell type and time point are not known. For the CDR3, the DNA is TGTGCCAGCAGCCGGACAGCCTTAGCCAAAAACATTCAGTACTTC. This codes for CASSRTALAKNIQYF.